These 27 T cell receptor beta chains came from one sample sequenced in a study of cytomegalovirus exposure and HLA in healthy donors. Clones were read by immunoSEQ multiplex PCR, and TCRdb kept only the in-frame ones, dropping some. Found here are over 200,000 clones, about 90% of them singletons; the top ten hold 3% to 3.5%. Sequences were obtained from PBMCs. The source is a woman younger than 45 in good health and CMV-seronegative.

The rearrangement links TRBV4-2 to TRBJ2-1, with 7 bases that match TRBD1. Per germline, CDR1 LGHNA and CDR2 YNFKEQ. V lost 0 bases and J lost 0; bases outside the gene matches: 2. CDR3 size: 16 residues. CDR3 loop: CASSQEGGRSYNEQFF. Here the CDR3 DNA reads TGTGCCAGCAGCCAAGAAGGGGGCCGCTCCTACAATGAGCAGTTCTTC.

This clone was counted a single time. The chain recombines TRBV7-2 with TRBJ2-3, with 7 bases matching TRBD2. From germline, CDR1 is SGHTA and CDR2 FQGNSA. Trimming took 2 bases from V and 2 from J; bases not matched to a gene: 16. This CDR3 has 19 amino acids. CDR3 in DNA: TGTGCCAGCAGCTTAAAAGGATCGGGGGACTACCTACCCACAGATACGCAGTATTTT. Amino acids: CASSLKGSGDYLPTDTQYF.

The V call is TRBV2, the J call TRBJ2-5; TRBD1 is a possible D gene (6 bases). The CDR3 loop spans 12 amino acids. V lost 7 bases and J lost 5, with 11 bases in between. From germline, CDR1 is SNHLY and CDR2 FYNNEI. CDR3 sequence (DNA): TGTGCCAGCAATCAGGGGCGGGAGACCCAGTACTTC. Translated, it gives CASNQGRETQYF.

This rearrangement joins TRBV7-6 to TRBJ1-3; possibly TRBD1 for D (5 bases). CDR3 length: 12 residues. The germline V gene has CDR1 SGHVS and CDR2 FNYEAQ. Trimming shortened V by 4 bases and J by 6 bases, and 7 bases separated the two germline ends. This CDR3 is CASSSTVNTIYF. The CDR3 bases are TGTGCCAGCAGCTCGACAGTAAACACCATATATTTT.

This clone was observed many times. V gene TRBV29-1 combines with J gene TRBJ2-2; 11 bases match TRBD1. Looked up from germline, CDR1 is SQVTM and CDR2 is ANQGSEA. CDR3 length equals 14 residues. V trimming: 6 bases; J trimming: 3 bases; junction bases outside the gene matches: 3. The CDR3: CSVRDRGDTGELFF. The CDR3, as DNA: TGCAGCGTCCGGGACAGGGGGGACACCGGGGAGCTGTTTTTT.

The chain is built from TRBV5-6 and TRBJ1-2; 9 bases agree with TRBD1. Germline V gives CDR1 SGHDT, CDR2 YYEEEE. The CDR3 extends over 15 amino acids. V shed 1 base and J 6 bases; nucleotides not matched to a gene: 7. CDR3 sequence: CASSLLQGAWDGYTF. The CDR3 bases are TGTGCCAGCAGCTTGTTACAGGGGGCGTGGGATGGCTACACCTTC.

The V call is TRBV5-1, the J call TRBJ2-7; 7 bases fit TRBD1. This CDR3 is built from 16 residues. Germline V gene lookup returns CDR1 SGHRS and CDR2 YFSETQ. V was clipped by 2 bases and J by 2 bases; unmatched bases: 10. The chain's CDR3 is CASSFAPGTGAYEQYF. The CDR3 bases are TGCGCCAGCAGCTTCGCCCCGGGAACAGGGGCCTACGAGCAGTACTTC.

This chain uses TRBV29-1 with TRBJ2-7; the match to TRBD1 covers 9 bases. The CDR3 sequence is 12 residues long. V was clipped by 7 bases and J by 6 bases; unmatched bases: 7. From germline, CDR1 is SQVTM and CDR2 ANQGSEA. The CDR3 loop is CSAGTGIGEQYF. The CDR3 nucleotides read TGCAGCGCTGGGACAGGGATCGGCGAGCAGTACTTC.

CDR3 amino acids: CASNFRMGDYGYTF. CDR3 coding DNA: TGTGCCAGCAACTTTCGTATGGGGGACTATGGCTACACCTTC. The chain uses TRBV28 and TRBJ1-2; D might be TRBD1 (5 bases). V was cut by 7 bases and J by 3 bases, with 15 bases left in between. Germline V gives CDR1 MDHEN, CDR2 SYDVKM. The CDR3 runs to 14 residues.

This chain uses TRBV6-5 with TRBJ2-2; D is ambiguous. The V and J ends lost 4 bases and 4 bases respectively, with 10 bases between them. CDR1 is MNHEY, CDR2 SVGAGI, per germline. This CDR3 comprises 14 residues. The CDR3 region is CASSFYTLTGELFF. Written as DNA, the CDR3 is TGTGCCAGCAGTTTTTACACCCTCACCGGGGAGCTGTTTTTT.

The V gene is TRBV14, the J gene TRBJ2-5, with TRBD2 matching 10 bases. V gave up 2 bases and J gave up 5 bases; unmatched junction bases: 5. This CDR3 spans 15 amino acids. Germline lookup yields CDR1 SGHDN and CDR2 FVKESK. The CDR3 coding sequence is TGTGCCAGCAGCCAATTCCGGACTAGCGGTGAGACCCAGTACTTC. This codes for CASSQFRTSGETQYF.

J is TRBJ1-5 and V is TRBV19; D uncertain. V lost 0 bases, J lost 3 bases, and 12 bases lay in between. The CDR3 runs to 16 residues. Germline V gene lookup returns CDR1 LNHDA and CDR2 SQIVND (reference sequence). The CDR3 protein is CASSIDLGRNNQPQHF. Here the CDR3 DNA reads TGTGCCAGTAGTATAGATCTAGGCAGGAACAATCAGCCCCAGCATTTT.

A word on this clone: Other nucleotide sequences in the sample specify the same CDR3. The V call is TRBV27, the J call TRBJ2-7; the D is unclear. CDR1 is MNHEY and CDR2 is SMNVEV in the germline V gene (reference sequence). Trimming removed 2 bases from V and 1 base from J, with 6 bases in between. The CDR3 extends over 13 amino acids. The CDR3 is CASSLTRSYEQYF. CDR3 coding DNA: TGTGCCAGCAGTTTAACCCGATCCTACGAGCAGTACTTC.

The chain has TRBV7-9 and TRBJ1-4; a weak D match, TRBD1 (5 bases). Germline values: CDR1 SEHNR, CDR2 FQNEAQ (reference sequence). The CDR3 is made up of 15 amino acids. V was pared by 5 bases and J by 8 bases, with 18 bases between. The DNA for the CDR3 is TGTGCCAGCAGCCTATCGGGTTCAGGGCGCGAAAAACTGTTTTTT. Amino acid sequence: CASSLSGSGREKLFF.

The V call is TRBV4-1, the J call TRBJ2-2; 7 bases agree with TRBD1. V dropped 5 bases and J dropped 5; count of bases not matched to a gene: 5. Germline V gene sequence: CDR1 MGHRA, CDR2 YSYEKL. This CDR3 has 14 residues. The CDR3 loop is CASSYRGSTGELFF. CDR3 DNA: TGCGCCAGCAGCTACAGGGGTAGTACCGGGGAGCTGTTTTTT.

The chain carries TRBV27 and TRBJ2-1, with 11 nucleotides matching TRBD2. The V gene's germline CDR1 is MNHEY and CDR2 SMNVEV (reference sequence). CDR3 size: 15 residues. Trimming cost V 5 bases and J 4 bases; bases outside gene matches: 4. In DNA, the CDR3 is TGTGCCAGCAGTCCCGGGACTAGCGGATACAATGAGCAGTTCTTC. This gives the protein CASSPGTSGYNEQFF.

The chain links TRBV4-2 to TRBJ2-1, with D unclear. This CDR3 contains 13 residues. From germline, CDR1 is LGHNA and CDR2 YNFKEQ. The V and J ends lost 0 bases and 8 bases respectively, with 8 bases between them. The CDR3 nucleotides read TGTGCCAGCAGCCAAGATAGGCACGATGAGCAGTTCTTC. Residues: CASSQDRHDEQFF.

The chain recombines TRBV5-1 with TRBJ2-7, with D tentatively TRBD1 (5 bases). The V gene's germline CDR1 is SGHRS and CDR2 YFSETQ. This CDR3 has 14 residues. The V and J ends lost 3 bases and 4 bases respectively, with 14 bases between them. The CDR3 coding sequence is TGCGCCAGCAGCTCAACAGGTCTCGGGTACGAGCAGTACTTC. Translated: CASSSTGLGYEQYF.

This chain uses TRBV28 with TRBJ1-2; D not certain. CDR1 MDHEN and CDR2 SYDVKM come from the germline V gene. The V and J ends lost 4 bases and 7 bases respectively, with 22 bases between them. This CDR3 region has 16 residues. CDR3 residues: CASSSRSKVPIGGYTF. The DNA for the CDR3 is TGTGCCAGCAGTTCCCGCTCAAAGGTACCTATTGGTGGCTACACCTTC.

The chain uses TRBV13 and TRBJ2-5; no firm D call. Trimming pared 0 bases from V and 1 base from J, leaving 3 bases between. Germline CDR1 reads PRHDT; CDR2 reads FYEKMQ (reference sequence). This CDR3 region has 13 residues. The CDR3 sequence: CASSLGSQETQYF. CDR3 DNA: TGTGCCAGCAGCTTAGGCAGCCAAGAGACCCAGTACTTC.

The chain carries TRBV7-7 and TRBJ2-5; the D gene could be TRBD1 or TRBD2 (7 bases each). The CDR3 contains 15 residues. The germline V and J ends were trimmed by 5 bases and 5 bases, with 18 bases remaining between them. Germline assignment: CDR1 SSHAT and CDR2 FNYEAQ (reference sequence). The CDR3 DNA is TGTGCCAGCAGCCCCAGGGGGGGGATCGAGGAGACCCAGTACTTC. Translation gives CASSPRGGIEETQYF.

The chain links TRBV27 to TRBJ2-7; D unclear. Trimming pared 0 bases from V and 3 bases from J, leaving 9 bases between. CDR1 and CDR2 (germline): MNHEY, SMNVEV (reference sequence). The CDR3 length is 14 residues. The DNA for the CDR3 is TGTGCCAGCAGTTTATCCCTGGACGGCTACGAGCAGTACTTC. It translates to CASSLSLDGYEQYF.

The chain has TRBV14 and TRBJ2-5; 8 positions agree with TRBD1. Trimming cost V 3 bases and J 3 bases; bases outside gene matches: 6. This CDR3 has 15 residues. Germline CDR1 is SGHDN and CDR2 is FVKESK. The CDR3 spells CASSHISDREETQYF. The CDR3 nucleotides are TGTGCCAGCAGCCATATCTCGGACAGGGAAGAGACCCAGTACTTC.

This clone was seen once. This chain links TRBV13 with TRBJ2-7; no firm D call. The germline CDR1 and CDR2 sequences are PRHDT and FYEKMQ (reference sequence). The CDR3 totals 12 residues. With 5 bases removed from V and 4 bases from J, the gap between germline ends came to 9 bases. The CDR3: CASSLTKYEQYF. The CDR3 region has the DNA TGTGCCAGCAGCCTAACCAAATACGAGCAGTACTTC. Full variable domain (remainder filled in from reference TRBV13 and TRBJ2-7): AAGVIQSPRHLIKEKRETATLKCYPIPRHDTVYWYQQGPGQDPQFLISFYEKMQSDKGSIPDRFSAQQFSDYHSELNMSSLELGDSALYFCASSLTKYEQYFGPGTRLTVT.

In this sample, this clone turned up a few times. The V and J genes are TRBV19 and TRBJ2-5; D possibly corresponds to TRBD2 (5 bases). Trimming removed 6 bases from V and 2 bases from J, with 10 bases in between. The CDR3 spans 13 residues. From germline, CDR1 is LNHDA and CDR2 SQIVND (reference sequence). The DNA for the CDR3 is TGTGCCAGTAGCCCCCCGGGACAAGAGACCCAGTACTTC. Encoded protein: CASSPPGQETQYF.

The chain links TRBV28 to TRBJ2-7; unclear D gene. The V end lost 5 bases, the J end lost 5 bases, and 22 bases lay between the germline ends. The CDR3 sequence is 16 residues long. The germline gives CDR1 MDHEN, CDR2 SYDVKM. CDR3 amino acids: CASSGSPTRKHHEQYF. For the CDR3, the DNA is TGTGCCAGCAGTGGTAGCCCGACCAGGAAACACCACGAGCAGTACTTC.

V and J are TRBV6-5 and TRBJ2-3, with 8 bases that match TRBD2. Trimming removed 4 bases from V and 5 bases from J; junction bases left unmatched: 5. The CDR3 loop spans 14 amino acids. Germline CDR1 MNHEY, CDR2 SVGAGI. The CDR3 region is CASSFTGGLDTQYF. The CDR3, as DNA: TGTGCCAGCAGTTTTACGGGGGGGTTAGATACGCAGTATTTT.